The rows below give T cell receptor beta chains drawn from one sample of a study of shared clonotypes between healthy human individuals. Data came from immunoSEQ multiplex PCR; TCRdb stores just in-frame clones and leaves some out. The sample has nearly 1 million clones; approximately 80% are singletons. The sample comprised memory CD4+ T cells sorted from blood. The receptor source for this set is a man between 18 and 35 years old in good health. CDR3s include the opening cysteine and the closing phenylalanine or tryptophan. Fields, in order: V gene, J gene, D gene, clone size, CDR3 DNA, CDR3 protein. The D gene is left open where the match is weak. Expanded clones get a size class; other rows say once, few or many, or leave the size out.

v_gene: TRBV9; j_gene: TRBJ2-1; d_gene: .; abundance: .; CDR3nt: TGTGCCAGCAGCGTAGACGGGGACAATGAGCAGTTCTTC; CDR3aa: CASSVDGDNEQFF
v_gene: TRBV27; j_gene: TRBJ1-4; d_gene: .; abundance: .; CDR3nt: TGTGCCAGCAGTTTATTAGATGGGCGGGCTGAAAAACTGTTTTTT; CDR3aa: CASSLLDGRAEKLFF
v_gene: TRBV7-2; j_gene: TRBJ2-7; d_gene: TRBD2; abundance: .; CDR3nt: TGTGCCAGCAGCTTGACTAGCGGGAGAAACGAGCAGTACTTC; CDR3aa: CASSLTSGRNEQYF
v_gene: TRBV19; j_gene: TRBJ1-1; d_gene: TRBD1; abundance: few; CDR3nt: TGTGCCAGTAGTGCACAGGGGGCCAGGACTGAAGCTTTCTTT; CDR3aa: CASSAQGARTEAFF
v_gene: TRBV11-2; j_gene: TRBJ2-3; d_gene: TRBD2; abundance: .; CDR3nt: TGTGCCAGCAGCTTACGCGGGGGGGCAGATACGCAGTATTTT; CDR3aa: CASSLRGGADTQYF
v_gene: TRBV27; j_gene: TRBJ1-2; d_gene: TRBD1; abundance: .; CDR3nt: TGTGCCAGCAGTACCCGACAGGGGGGTAACTATGGCTACACCTTC; CDR3aa: CASSTRQGGNYGYTF
v_gene: TRBV2; j_gene: TRBJ1-1; d_gene: .; abundance: .; CDR3nt: TGTGCCAGCTCCCTCAACACTGAAGCTTTCTTT; CDR3aa: CASSLNTEAFF
v_gene: TRBV6-5; j_gene: TRBJ1-4; d_gene: .; abundance: .; CDR3nt: TGTGCCAGCAGTTTCCGGGAAGCTAAGGTTCTGTTTTTT; CDR3aa: CASSFREAKVLFF
v_gene: TRBV28; j_gene: TRBJ1-5; d_gene: .; abundance: few; CDR3nt: TGTGCCAGCAGGCCCTACGGGACACAAAATCAGCCCCAGCATTTT; CDR3aa: CASRPYGTQNQPQHF
v_gene: TRBV6-1; j_gene: TRBJ1-3; d_gene: .; abundance: .; CDR3nt: TGTGCCAGCAGTGAATCCAGGCATCCTGGAAACACCATATATTTT; CDR3aa: CASSESRHPGNTIYF
v_gene: TRBV29-1; j_gene: TRBJ2-6; d_gene: .; abundance: .; CDR3nt: TGCAGCGTTTCTTCTGGGGCCAACGTCCTGACTTTC; CDR3aa: CSVSSGANVLTF
v_gene: TRBV5-6; j_gene: TRBJ2-3; d_gene: .; abundance: .; CDR3nt: TGTGCCAGCAGCTTCTACAGCCCGGGCCTTCTGGATACGCAGTATTTT; CDR3aa: CASSFYSPGLLDTQYF
v_gene: TRBV28; j_gene: TRBJ1-4; d_gene: TRBD1; abundance: few; CDR3nt: TGTGCCAGCAGTTTATTGGCACAGGGGACGGAAAAACTGTTTTTT; CDR3aa: CASSLLAQGTEKLFF
v_gene: TRBV19; j_gene: TRBJ2-1; d_gene: .; abundance: few; CDR3nt: TGTGCCAGTAGTGGCCGCAATGAGCAGTTCTTC; CDR3aa: CASSGRNEQFF
v_gene: TRBV6-6; j_gene: TRBJ2-7; d_gene: TRBD2; abundance: .; CDR3nt: TGTGCCAGCAAAAAAGATAGCGGGAGCCCCAACGAGCAGTACTTC; CDR3aa: CASKKDSGSPNEQYF
v_gene: TRBV4-3; j_gene: TRBJ2-7; d_gene: TRBD1; abundance: .; CDR3nt: TGCGCCAGCAGCCATCGCGACAGGGGGAATTACGAGCAGTACTTC; CDR3aa: CASSHRDRGNYEQYF
v_gene: TRBV30; j_gene: TRBJ1-2; d_gene: TRBD1; abundance: .; CDR3nt: TGTGCCTGGAGTGTAATTGGGGCATTAGGGTCCGCGACAGGGGGCCCCGATGGCTACACCTTC; CDR3aa: CAWSVIGALGSATGGPDGYTF
v_gene: TRBV19; j_gene: TRBJ2-1; d_gene: TRBD1; abundance: .; CDR3nt: TGTGCCAGTAGTATAGGGAGGGACAGGGGGCAGTTCTTC; CDR3aa: CASSIGRDRGQFF
v_gene: TRBV5-8; j_gene: TRBJ1-6; d_gene: .; abundance: few; CDR3nt: TGTGCCAGCAGCTTCGCAAGTAATTCACCCCTCCACTTT; CDR3aa: CASSFASNSPLHF
v_gene: TRBV28; j_gene: TRBJ1-2; d_gene: TRBD1; abundance: .; CDR3nt: TGTGCCAGCAGTCCGGACAGGAGGGGATATGGCTACACCTTC; CDR3aa: CASSPDRRGYGYTF
v_gene: TRBV30; j_gene: TRBJ1-2; d_gene: .; abundance: .; CDR3nt: TGTGCCTGGAAGGAAGAAGTGACAGGTACCTACTATGGCTACACCTTC; CDR3aa: CAWKEEVTGTYYGYTF
v_gene: TRBV7-9; j_gene: TRBJ2-2; d_gene: .; abundance: .; CDR3nt: TGTGCCAGCAGCCTCGGAGGGAACACCGGGGAGCTGTTTTTT; CDR3aa: CASSLGGNTGELFF
v_gene: TRBV5-8; j_gene: TRBJ2-3; d_gene: TRBD1; abundance: .; CDR3nt: TGTGCCAGCAGGAGAAGGGACAGGGACACAGATACGCAGTATTTT; CDR3aa: CASRRRDRDTDTQYF
v_gene: TRBV11-2; j_gene: TRBJ2-5; d_gene: .; abundance: .; CDR3nt: TGTGCCAGCAGCTTAGGGAGCCTAGGAGGTCGAGAGACCCAGTACTTC; CDR3aa: CASSLGSLGGRETQYF
v_gene: TRBV5-8; j_gene: TRBJ1-3; d_gene: .; abundance: once; CDR3nt: TGTGCCAGCAGCCGCAGGGTTATCTCTGGAAACACCATATATTTT; CDR3aa: CASSRRVISGNTIYF
v_gene: TRBV6-1; j_gene: TRBJ2-2; d_gene: .; abundance: .; CDR3nt: TGTGCCAGCAGTTTAACAGGGGAGCTGTTTTTT; CDR3aa: CASSLTGELFF
v_gene: TRBV30; j_gene: TRBJ1-5; d_gene: .; abundance: .; CDR3nt: TGTGCCTGGAGTCGGGCAGGGTGGCTCAATCAGCCCCAGCATTTT; CDR3aa: CAWSRAGWLNQPQHF
v_gene: TRBV10-3; j_gene: TRBJ1-2; d_gene: .; abundance: .; CDR3nt: TGTGCCATCAGTGAGTCGAACAGTGATGGCTACACCTTC; CDR3aa: CAISESNSDGYTF
v_gene: TRBV27; j_gene: TRBJ1-1; d_gene: .; abundance: once; CDR3nt: TGTGCCAGCAGCCATGGTTTAAACACTGAAGCTTTCTTT; CDR3aa: CASSHGLNTEAFF
v_gene: TRBV9; j_gene: TRBJ1-5; d_gene: TRBD1; abundance: .; CDR3nt: TGTGCCAGCAGCTCGGGACAGGGAGGCAGCAATCAGCCCCAGCATTTT; CDR3aa: CASSSGQGGSNQPQHF
v_gene: TRBV5-4; j_gene: TRBJ1-1; d_gene: .; abundance: .; CDR3nt: TGTGCCAGCAGCTTGGATCGGGGGAACACTGAAGCTTTCTTT; CDR3aa: CASSLDRGNTEAFF